Below, 27 T cell receptor beta chains from the same sample are listed, as sequenced in a study of cytomegalovirus exposure and HLA in healthy donors. Clones were sequenced by immunoSEQ multiplex PCR, and TCRdb holds only the in-frame ones, with some missing. The sample comprises over 90,000 clones, less than 95% of which are singletons, and 0.89% rests with the top ten. The material sequenced was PBMCs. The receptors derive from a young woman in good health and CMV-seronegative.

The chain has TRBV5-6 and TRBJ2-3; 7 bases align to TRBD2. V trimming: 2 bases; J trimming: 4 bases; junction bases outside the gene matches: 7. The length of the CDR3 is 15 residues. Germline assignment: CDR1 SGHDT and CDR2 YYEEEE. The chain's CDR3 is CASSFGREVADTQYF. CDR3 nucleotides: TGTGCCAGCAGCTTCGGACGGGAGGTAGCAGATACGCAGTATTTT.

The rearrangement joins TRBV6-4 to TRBJ2-3, with a possible D match to TRBD2 (6 bases). CDR3 length equals 15 residues. From germline, CDR1 is MRHNA and CDR2 SNTAGT. Between the trimmed V and J ends, which lost 6 bases and 2 bases, there was a span of 15 bases. The CDR3, as DNA: TGTGCCAGCAGCCTGGGGCGGGGCACCACAGATACGCAGTATTTT. It specifies CASSLGRGTTDTQYF.

The chain is built from TRBV6-1 and TRBJ2-3; 9 bases are shared with TRBD2. Germline CDR1 reads MNHNS; CDR2 reads SASEGT. The length of the CDR3 is 15 residues. Losses at the gene ends were 10 bases for V and 0 bases for J; bases not matched to a gene: 8. This CDR3 reads CATRTSGGSTDTQYF. CDR3 DNA: TGTGCCACTCGGACGAGCGGGGGGAGCACAGATACGCAGTATTTT.

The chain is built from TRBV7-8 and TRBJ1-1; 8 positions match TRBD1. In germline, CDR1 is SGHVS, CDR2 FQNEAQ. The V and J ends lost 5 bases and 4 bases, in that order; junction bases with no gene match: 6. The CDR3 is 14 residues long. The CDR3 reads CASSPGQGTTEAFF. The CDR3 DNA reads TGTGCCAGCAGCCCCGGACAGGGAACCACTGAAGCTTTCTTT.

The J gene is TRBJ1-2, the V gene TRBV7-9; 7 nucleotides agree with TRBD1. The CDR3 sequence is 14 residues long. V was pared by 2 bases and J by 6 bases, with 6 bases of the junction left unmatched. Germline V gene sequence: CDR1 SEHNR, CDR2 FQNEAQ (reference sequence). The CDR3 DNA follows: TGTGCCAGCAGCTTAATAGTCGACAGGGATGGCTACACCTTC. It encodes CASSLIVDRDGYTF.

J is TRBJ1-2 and V is TRBV19, with 12 nucleotides matching TRBD1. Germline V CDR1 and CDR2: LNHDA, SQIVND (reference sequence). CDR3 size: 15 residues. Trimming cost V 3 bases and J 3 bases; bases outside gene matches: 2. The DNA of the CDR3 is TGTGCCAGTAGTATCGGGACAGGGGGCGACTATGGCTACACCTTC. Translation: CASSIGTGGDYGYTF. The variable domain in full, with the rest retrieved from reference TRBV19 and TRBJ1-2, is DGGITQSPKYLFRKEGQNVTLSCEQNLNHDAMYWYRQDPGQGLRLIYYSQIVNDFQKGDIAEGYSVSREKKESFPLTVTSAQKNPTAFYLCASSIGTGGDYGYTFGSGTRLTVV.

This chain joins TRBV12-5 and TRBJ1-2; possibly TRBD1 for D (5 bases). V was trimmed by 5 bases and J by 6 bases, leaving 19 bases between them. Germline V gene sequence: CDR1 LGHNT, CDR2 FRNRAP. The CDR3 totals 15 residues. In DNA form, the CDR3 reads TGTGCTAGTGGTCTCCCTCCGGGGGGTCCGGATGGCTACACCTTC. Translating it yields CASGLPPGGPDGYTF.

The chain is built from TRBV10-3 and TRBJ1-1, with D tentatively TRBD1 (6 bases). The CDR3 runs 14 residues. V lost 8 bases and J 6 bases, leaving 19 bases between the germline ends. Germline V gene data show CDR1 as ENHRY and CDR2 as SYGVKD. CDR3 sequence reads: CAIGRQDLAAEAFF. The CDR3 DNA follows: TGTGCCATCGGGAGACAGGACCTGGCCGCTGAAGCTTTCTTT.

The V gene is TRBV2, the J gene TRBJ2-7; D not certain. This CDR3 spans 15 amino acids. Germline V gene lookup returns CDR1 SNHLY and CDR2 FYNNEI. Deletions cut 4 bases from V and 2 bases from J, with 15 bases between. As DNA, the CDR3 is TGTGCCAGCAGTGTCTTTGGCAGTACCCCCTACGAGCAGTACTTC. This codes for CASSVFGSTPYEQYF.

The J gene is TRBJ2-2, the V gene TRBV10-2, with TRBD2 identical over 7 bases. The CDR3 length is 15 residues. Per the germline V gene, CDR1 is WSHSY and CDR2 is SAAADI. V gave up 9 bases and J gave up 2 bases; unmatched junction bases: 9. CDR3 loop: CASLKRDHNTGELFF. In DNA, the CDR3 is TGCGCCAGTTTAAAGCGGGACCACAACACCGGGGAGCTGTTTTTT.

The V and J genes are TRBV18 and TRBJ2-7; 9 bases fit TRBD1. The CDR3 has 18 amino acids. Germline values: CDR1 KGHSH, CDR2 LQKENI. V lost 2 bases to trimming and J lost 1 base; unmatched junction nucleotides: 12. The CDR3 DNA is TGTGCCAGCTCACCAGCTTTTGTAGGGACAGGGTTTTCCTACGAGCAGTACTTC. It yields the protein CASSPAFVGTGFSYEQYF. The variable domain in full, with the rest retrieved from reference TRBV18 and TRBJ2-7, is NAGVMQNPRHLVRRRGQEARLRCSPMKGHSHVYWYRQLPEEGLKFMVYLQKENIIDESGMPKERFSAEFPKEGPSILRIQQVVRGDSAAYFCASSPAFVGTGFSYEQYFGPGTRLTVT.

The chain employs TRBV7-2 and TRBJ2-2, with D perhaps TRBD1 (5 bases). Between the trimmed V and J ends, which lost 7 bases and 5 bases, there was a span of 23 bases. CDR1 is SGHTA, CDR2 FQGNSA, per germline. This CDR3 contains 17 residues. The CDR3 bases are TGTGCCAGCACCATTAACCGGCAGGGCCGATATACCGGGGAGCTGTTTTTT. This gives the protein CASTINRQGRYTGELFF.

The chain employs TRBV7-9 and TRBJ1-2; D unresolved. CDR1 and CDR2 from the germline V gene are SEHNR and FQNEAQ (reference sequence). V was trimmed by 5 bases and J by 0 bases, leaving 10 bases between them. CDR3 length: 14 amino acids. The CDR3, as DNA: TGTGCCAGCAGCCCCTTTGTTCCTAACTATGGCTACACCTTC. It codes for CASSPFVPNYGYTF.

V gene TRBV4-2 combines with J gene TRBJ1-4, with no clear D. The CDR3 covers 14 residues. The ends were cut back, 0 bases at V and 6 bases at J, with 8 bases in the middle. In germline, CDR1 is LGHNA, CDR2 YNFKEQ. The CDR3 loop reads CASSQDRMDEKLFF. The CDR3 nucleotides are TGTGCCAGCAGCCAAGACAGGATGGATGAAAAACTGTTTTTT.

The CDR3 region has the DNA TGTGCCAGCAGCCAAGAATATAGCGGGGGGGCAAGAGATACGCAGTATTTT. It codes for CASSQEYSGGARDTQYF. V and J are TRBV4-2 and TRBJ2-3; 11 nucleotides match TRBD2. The CDR3 consists of 17 residues. Trimming removed 0 bases from V and 5 bases from J; junction bases left unmatched: 7. Germline V gene sequence: CDR1 LGHNA, CDR2 YNFKEQ.

The genes are TRBV14 and TRBJ2-7, with D unresolved. Germline V CDR1 and CDR2: SGHDN, FVKESK. This CDR3 comprises 12 residues. Trimming removed 3 bases at V and 7 bases at J, with 10 bases between. The CDR3, as DNA: TGTGCCAGCAGCCACGAGGTCGTGGAGCAGTACTTC. Translated: CASSHEVVEQYF.

The chain employs TRBV6-1 and TRBJ2-2; the D is unclear. This CDR3 region has 15 residues. V dropped 3 bases and J dropped 5 bases, with 13 bases sitting between them. In germline, CDR1 is MNHNS, CDR2 SASEGT. DNA for the CDR3: TGTGCCAGCAGTGATGGCGGCAGAACAACCGGGGAGCTGTTTTTT. Protein sequence: CASSDGGRTTGELFF.

The chain employs TRBV30 and TRBJ2-7, with TRBD1 as a possible D gene (5 bases). The CDR3 consists of 14 residues. V was clipped by 7 bases and J by 5 bases, with 21 bases between them. Germline CDR1 GTSNPN, CDR2 SVGIG (reference sequence). The CDR3 here is CASNPSGKLDEQYF. CDR3 DNA: TGTGCCTCCAACCCCTCAGGGAAGCTAGACGAGCAGTACTTC.

The chain combines TRBV4-2 with TRBJ2-1, with a tentative D call TRBD2 (6 bases). The CDR3 is 16 amino acids. Between the trimmed V and J ends, which lost 3 bases and 2 bases, there was a span of 14 bases. CDR1 LGHNA and CDR2 YNFKEQ come from the germline V gene. The DNA for the CDR3 is TGTGCCAGCAGCCACCCGACTAGGGGAACCTACAATGAGCAGTTCTTC. Encoded protein: CASSHPTRGTYNEQFF.

This chain uses TRBV6-1 with TRBJ1-3; unclear D gene. The CDR3 sequence is 14 residues long. V was clipped by 4 bases and J by 4 bases, with 11 bases between them. Germline loops: CDR1 MNHNS, CDR2 SASEGT. This CDR3 reads CASSAPGNGNTIYF. DNA of the CDR3: TGTGCCAGCAGTGCCCCCGGGAACGGAAACACCATATATTTT.

The CDR3 sequence is CASSLYSDYEQYF. CDR3 DNA: TGCGCCAGCAGCTTGTATTCAGATTACGAGCAGTACTTC. V usage is TRBV5-1 and J usage is TRBJ2-7; no clear D. Looked up from germline, CDR1 is SGHRS and CDR2 is YFSETQ. The CDR3 length is 13 residues. The V and J ends lost 1 base and 4 bases respectively, with 9 bases between them.

The rearrangement uses TRBV7-9 and TRBJ2-3; 8 bases are a match to TRBD1. The CDR3 runs to 13 residues. V lost 8 bases to trimming and J lost 4 bases; unmatched junction nucleotides: 5. Germline CDR1 SEHNR, CDR2 FQNEAQ (reference sequence). This chain's CDR3 is CASGQGGADTQYF. CDR3 sequence (DNA): TGTGCCAGCGGACAGGGTGGTGCAGATACGCAGTATTTT.

The DNA of the CDR3 is TGTGCCAGCAACCTCCTTACAGGGCAGGTAGATGGCTACACCTTC. Translated: CASNLLTGQVDGYTF. The chain combines TRBV5-6 with TRBJ1-2; D is perhaps TRBD1 (6 bases). V was shortened by 6 bases and J by 6 bases, with 21 bases between the two germline ends. The CDR3 has 15 residues. Germline loops: CDR1 SGHDT, CDR2 YYEEEE.

The rearrangement joins TRBV5-4 to TRBJ2-6; TRBD1 matches 10 bases. Germline CDR1 is SGHNT and CDR2 is YYREEE (reference sequence). Trimming cost V 4 bases and J 0 bases; bases outside gene matches: 4. This CDR3 spans 17 amino acids. The CDR3 reads CASSPGQGSSGANVLTF. The DNA for the CDR3 is TGTGCCAGCAGCCCGGGACAGGGGTCCTCTGGGGCCAACGTCCTGACTTTC.

CDR3 DNA sequence: TGTGCCAGCAGTGAGTTGGGGACATCCAACTTCGAAGCTTTCTTT. This sequence encodes CASSELGTSNFEAFF. The rearrangement uses TRBV25-1 and TRBJ1-1; TRBD1 might be the D (6 bases). V was cut by 3 bases and J by 8 bases, with 19 bases left in between. This CDR3 has 15 amino acids. Germline CDR1 MGHDK, CDR2 SYGVNS.

This clone was seen only once. The rearrangement joins TRBV18 to TRBJ1-1; tentatively, D is TRBD1 (6 bases). Germline V gives CDR1 KGHSH, CDR2 LQKENI. V dropped 4 bases and J dropped 5 bases, with 11 bases sitting between them. This CDR3 has 13 residues. DNA of the CDR3: TGTGCCAGCTCACTCAACAGGGATACTGAAGCTTTCTTT. It is translated as CASSLNRDTEAFF.

The gene calls are TRBV4-3 and TRBJ2-7; tentatively, D is TRBD2 (6 bases). This CDR3 spans 16 amino acids. Trimming cost V 3 bases and J 2 bases, with 17 bases left between them. Germline V CDR1 and CDR2: LGHNA, YSLEER. CDR3 DNA: TGCGCCAGCAGCCAGCATGCGGGACCTGGGGCCTACGAGCAGTACTTC. Residues: CASSQHAGPGAYEQYF.